The 19 T cell receptor beta chains given below trace back to one sample, sequenced in a study of shared clonotypes between healthy human individuals. As defined, naive CD8 cells were CD45RO-negative and positively selected for CCR7, with terminally differentiated effector memory CD45RA+ cells excluded. Sequencing was performed with immunoSEQ multiplex PCR; in TCRdb, only in-frame clones are kept and a portion is missing. Here the sample spans about 820,000 clones, around 93% being singletons. The sample consisted of naive CD8+ T cells sorted from blood. These receptors all come from a man aged 30 to 39 in good health.

The chain uses TRBV4-1 and TRBJ2-7, with a possible D match to TRBD2 (5 bases). This CDR3 is built from 15 residues. V gave up 5 bases and J gave up 2 bases, with 16 bases separating them. Looked up from germline, CDR1 is MGHRA and CDR2 is YSYEKL. This chain's CDR3 is CASSEPGTRAYEQYF. DNA of the CDR3: TGCGCCAGCAGCGAACCGGGAACCCGAGCCTACGAGCAGTACTTC.

This chain joins TRBV7-8 and TRBJ2-1; 7 nucleotides match TRBD1. CDR3 size: 17 residues. V was clipped by 5 bases and J by 4 bases; unmatched bases: 14. The V gene's germline CDR1 is SGHVS and CDR2 FQNEAQ. CDR3 sequence reads: CASSPSAFQGVYNEQFF. CDR3 bases: TGTGCCAGCAGCCCTTCCGCCTTCCAGGGGGTTTACAATGAGCAGTTCTTC.

The V gene is TRBV6-1, the J gene TRBJ2-7; D possibly corresponds to TRBD2 (5 bases). Per the germline V gene, CDR1 is MNHNS and CDR2 is SASEGT. The V end was cut by 3 bases, the J end by 4 bases, with 13 bases between. CDR3 length: 14 residues. CDR3 nucleotide sequence: TGTGCCAGCAGTGATAAGGGAGTTTGGTACGAGCAGTACTTC. Translated: CASSDKGVWYEQYF.

The chain uses TRBV4-1 and TRBJ2-3; D unresolved. The germline V gene has CDR1 MGHRA and CDR2 YSYEKL. This CDR3 is built from 13 residues. The V end lost 0 bases, the J end lost 5 bases, and 6 bases lay between the germline ends. The CDR3 loop is CASSQDSIDTQYF. The CDR3 DNA reads as TGCGCCAGCAGCCAAGATTCCATAGATACGCAGTATTTT.

The chain links TRBV27 to TRBJ2-1; D not resolved. The ends were cut back, 3 bases at V and 8 bases at J, with 14 bases in the middle. Germline assignment: CDR1 MNHEY and CDR2 SMNVEV (reference sequence). The length of the CDR3 is 14 residues. As DNA, the CDR3 is TGTGCCAGCAGTTTGGGGTCTTCTTTTGATGAGCAGTTCTTC. This encodes CASSLGSSFDEQFF.

The chain combines TRBV5-4 with TRBJ2-1; possible D gene TRBD2, 6 bases. V lost 4 bases and J 5 bases, leaving 10 bases between the germline ends. Germline CDR1 and CDR2: SGHNT and YYREEE (reference sequence). This CDR3 has 13 amino acids. CDR3 nucleotide sequence: TGTGCCAGCAGCCCACGGGAGCACAATGAGCAGTTCTTC. Translation gives CASSPREHNEQFF.

The J gene is TRBJ2-1, the V gene TRBV7-3; the match to TRBD1 covers 9 bases. The CDR3 totals 15 residues. Trimming removed 7 bases from V and 8 bases from J; junction bases left unmatched: 12. CDR1 SGHTA and CDR2 FQGTGA come from the germline V gene. CDR3 protein: CASTQTGRTGDEQFF. The CDR3 DNA follows: TGTGCCAGCACTCAGACTGGTAGGACAGGGGATGAGCAGTTCTTC.

The chain couples TRBV29-1 to TRBJ2-1; possible D gene TRBD1, 5 bases. The germline V gene encodes CDR1 SQVTM and CDR2 ANQGSEA. This CDR3 has 16 amino acids. The V end lost 0 bases, the J end lost 0 bases, and 12 bases lay between the germline ends. The CDR3 protein is CSVEDFRTSSYNEQFF. The CDR3 nucleotides read TGCAGCGTTGAAGACTTTAGGACAAGCTCCTACAATGAGCAGTTCTTC.

This sequence joins TRBV5-5 and TRBJ2-7; no reliable D call. The CDR3 runs to 11 residues. Trimming took 4 bases from V and 5 from J, leaving 7 bases between them. From germline, CDR1 is SGHKS and CDR2 YYEKEE (reference sequence). CDR3 DNA sequence: TGTGCCAGCAGCGGCCGAAACGAGCAGTACTTC. Its translation: CASSGRNEQYF.

V and J are TRBV19 and TRBJ1-2; 8 nucleotides line up with TRBD1. The germline V gene has CDR1 LNHDA and CDR2 SQIVND (reference sequence). V was clipped by 8 bases and J by 3 bases; unmatched bases: 8. This CDR3 is built from 14 residues. CDR3 protein: CASLPLTGDYGYTF. The CDR3 nucleotides read TGTGCCAGTCTTCCATTGACAGGGGACTATGGCTACACCTTC.

The chain links TRBV6-1 to TRBJ2-7; no reliable D call. Germline loops: CDR1 MNHNS, CDR2 SASEGT. The CDR3 length is 13 residues. Trimming stripped 1 base from V and 4 bases from J, with 8 bases between. This CDR3 reads CASSEVRQYEQYF. The CDR3 nucleotides are TGTGCCAGCAGTGAAGTTCGGCAGTACGAGCAGTACTTC.

This chain uses TRBV7-6 with TRBJ2-1; possible D gene TRBD2, 5 bases. CDR3 length: 16 residues. Germline V lookup: CDR1 SGHVS, CDR2 FNYEAQ. V lost 4 bases, J lost 1 base, and 14 bases lay in between. As DNA, the CDR3 is TGTGCCAGCAGCTCAGATGTAGAGGGTTCCTACAATGAGCAGTTCTTC. This codes for CASSSDVEGSYNEQFF.

The rearrangement uses TRBV27 and TRBJ1-5; perhaps TRBD1 as D (6 bases). The ends were cut back, 3 bases at V and 7 bases at J, with 13 bases in the middle. This CDR3 contains 14 residues. Germline V gives CDR1 MNHEY, CDR2 SMNVEV (reference sequence). DNA for the CDR3: TGTGCCAGCAGTTTCACAGGGAGGAGACAGCCCCAGCATTTT. Its protein product is CASSFTGRRQPQHF.

This clone was detected once. J is TRBJ1-2 and V is TRBV28, with a possible D match to TRBD1 (5 bases). Germline V gives CDR1 MDHEN, CDR2 SYDVKM. Trimming stripped 2 bases from V and 4 bases from J, with 11 bases between. This CDR3 has 14 residues. The CDR3 reads CASSLVPGGYGYTF. DNA for the CDR3: TGTGCCAGCAGTTTAGTGCCGGGGGGCTATGGCTACACCTTC.

The chain joins TRBV7-6 to TRBJ2-3; D possibly corresponds to TRBD1 (5 bases). This CDR3 has 15 residues. V was cut by 5 bases and J by 1 base, with 13 bases left in between. Germline V gene sequence: CDR1 SGHVS, CDR2 FNYEAQ. The DNA for the CDR3 is TGTGCCAGCAGCCGACCAAGGGGCGGCACAGATACGCAGTATTTT. This codes for CASSRPRGGTDTQYF.

J is TRBJ2-7 and V is TRBV7-2, with D hard to call. The CDR3 covers 14 residues. V dropped 5 bases and J dropped 2 bases, with 13 bases sitting between them. Germline loops: CDR1 SGHTA, CDR2 FQGNSA. CDR3 region: CASSPVGRTYEQYF. CDR3 coding DNA: TGTGCCAGCAGCCCCGTGGGCAGGACCTACGAGCAGTACTTC.

Turning to this clone: The sample contains more than one DNA sequence encoding this CDR3. CDR3 sequence reads: CASSQDTGSTDTQYF. The CDR3 DNA sequence: TGTGCCAGCAGCCAAGATACGGGTAGCACAGATACGCAGTATTTT. The chain is built from TRBV14 and TRBJ2-3; no clear D. The CDR3 is made up of 15 amino acids. Germline V CDR1 and CDR2: SGHDN, FVKESK. V was trimmed by 0 bases and J by 0 bases, leaving 7 bases between them.

The V gene is TRBV7-8, the J gene TRBJ2-3; a weak D match, TRBD1 (5 bases). Germline CDR1 SGHVS, CDR2 FQNEAQ. V was shortened by 6 bases and J by 4 bases, with 17 bases between the two germline ends. The CDR3 spans 15 residues. The CDR3, as DNA: TGTGCCAGCAGTCCCAGGGTATCTCTCTCAGATACGCAGTATTTT. Encoded protein: CASSPRVSLSDTQYF. Looking up the rest from reference TRBV7-8 and TRBJ2-3 gives the full variable domain: GAGVSQSPRYKVAKRGQDVALRCDPISGHVSLFWYQQALGQGPEFLTYFQNEAQLDKSGLPSDRFFAERPEGSVSTLKIQRTQQEDSAVYLCASSPRVSLSDTQYFGPGTRLTVL.

As to this clone: Within the sample, other DNA sequences also encode this same CDR3. The chain has TRBV27 and TRBJ2-5; D not resolved. CDR1 is MNHEY, CDR2 SMNVEV, per germline (reference sequence). V shed 2 bases and J shed 2 bases, with 6 bases lying between them. The CDR3 extends over 13 amino acids. This CDR3 is CASSLLGQETQYF. The CDR3 nucleotides read TGTGCCAGCAGTTTACTGGGGCAAGAGACCCAGTACTTC.